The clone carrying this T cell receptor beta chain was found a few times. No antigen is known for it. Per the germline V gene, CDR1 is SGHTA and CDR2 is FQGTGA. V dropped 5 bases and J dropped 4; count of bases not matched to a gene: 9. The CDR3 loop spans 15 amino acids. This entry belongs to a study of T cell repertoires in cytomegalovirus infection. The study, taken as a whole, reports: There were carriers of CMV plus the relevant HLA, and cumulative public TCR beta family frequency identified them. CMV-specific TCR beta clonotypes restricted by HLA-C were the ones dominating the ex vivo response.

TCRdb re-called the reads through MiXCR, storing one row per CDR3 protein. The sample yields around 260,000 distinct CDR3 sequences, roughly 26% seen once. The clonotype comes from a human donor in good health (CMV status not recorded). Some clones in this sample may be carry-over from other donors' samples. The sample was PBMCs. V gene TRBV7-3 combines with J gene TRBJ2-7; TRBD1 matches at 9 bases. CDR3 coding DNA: TGTGCCAGCAGCCCGACAGGGGGAATGAGGTACGAGCAGTACTTC. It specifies CASSPTGGMRYEQYF.